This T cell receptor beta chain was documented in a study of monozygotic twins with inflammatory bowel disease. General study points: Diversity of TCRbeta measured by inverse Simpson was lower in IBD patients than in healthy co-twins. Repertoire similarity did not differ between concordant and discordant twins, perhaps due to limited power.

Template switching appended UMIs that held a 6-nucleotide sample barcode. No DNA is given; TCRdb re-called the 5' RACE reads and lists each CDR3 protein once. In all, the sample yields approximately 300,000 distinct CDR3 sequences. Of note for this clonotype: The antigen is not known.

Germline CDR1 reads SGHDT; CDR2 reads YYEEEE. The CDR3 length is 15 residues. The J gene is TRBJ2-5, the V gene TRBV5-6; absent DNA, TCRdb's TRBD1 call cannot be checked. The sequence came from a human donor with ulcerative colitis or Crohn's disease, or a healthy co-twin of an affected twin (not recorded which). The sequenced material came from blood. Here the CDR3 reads CASSLDPGRTKTQYF.